This T cell receptor (beta chain) was recorded in a study of blood T cell repertoires in COVID-19. In the original analysis: Scientists estimated how many nucleated cells there were by amplifying reference gene primers. The table came from immunoSEQ multiplex PCR; TCRdb's copy has only in-frame clones and leaves some out. For V, J and clone size, that table is used; D and trimming come from the DNA. Of tens of thousands of clones in the sample, roughly 76% are singletons; the top ten hold roughly 15%. CDR3 length: 12 residues. CDR1 is SQVTM and CDR2 is ANQGSEA in the germline V gene. The V gene lost 6 bases and the J gene lost 0 bases, with 5 bases spanning the gap.

J is TRBJ1-4 and V is TRBV29-1; D call uncertain. This clonotype was sampled from a man in his 70s with active or convalescent COVID-19. Sequences were obtained from peripheral blood. Here the CDR3 DNA reads TGCAGCGTACTTACAACTAATGAAAAACTGTTTTTT. Its protein product is CSVLTTNEKLFF.